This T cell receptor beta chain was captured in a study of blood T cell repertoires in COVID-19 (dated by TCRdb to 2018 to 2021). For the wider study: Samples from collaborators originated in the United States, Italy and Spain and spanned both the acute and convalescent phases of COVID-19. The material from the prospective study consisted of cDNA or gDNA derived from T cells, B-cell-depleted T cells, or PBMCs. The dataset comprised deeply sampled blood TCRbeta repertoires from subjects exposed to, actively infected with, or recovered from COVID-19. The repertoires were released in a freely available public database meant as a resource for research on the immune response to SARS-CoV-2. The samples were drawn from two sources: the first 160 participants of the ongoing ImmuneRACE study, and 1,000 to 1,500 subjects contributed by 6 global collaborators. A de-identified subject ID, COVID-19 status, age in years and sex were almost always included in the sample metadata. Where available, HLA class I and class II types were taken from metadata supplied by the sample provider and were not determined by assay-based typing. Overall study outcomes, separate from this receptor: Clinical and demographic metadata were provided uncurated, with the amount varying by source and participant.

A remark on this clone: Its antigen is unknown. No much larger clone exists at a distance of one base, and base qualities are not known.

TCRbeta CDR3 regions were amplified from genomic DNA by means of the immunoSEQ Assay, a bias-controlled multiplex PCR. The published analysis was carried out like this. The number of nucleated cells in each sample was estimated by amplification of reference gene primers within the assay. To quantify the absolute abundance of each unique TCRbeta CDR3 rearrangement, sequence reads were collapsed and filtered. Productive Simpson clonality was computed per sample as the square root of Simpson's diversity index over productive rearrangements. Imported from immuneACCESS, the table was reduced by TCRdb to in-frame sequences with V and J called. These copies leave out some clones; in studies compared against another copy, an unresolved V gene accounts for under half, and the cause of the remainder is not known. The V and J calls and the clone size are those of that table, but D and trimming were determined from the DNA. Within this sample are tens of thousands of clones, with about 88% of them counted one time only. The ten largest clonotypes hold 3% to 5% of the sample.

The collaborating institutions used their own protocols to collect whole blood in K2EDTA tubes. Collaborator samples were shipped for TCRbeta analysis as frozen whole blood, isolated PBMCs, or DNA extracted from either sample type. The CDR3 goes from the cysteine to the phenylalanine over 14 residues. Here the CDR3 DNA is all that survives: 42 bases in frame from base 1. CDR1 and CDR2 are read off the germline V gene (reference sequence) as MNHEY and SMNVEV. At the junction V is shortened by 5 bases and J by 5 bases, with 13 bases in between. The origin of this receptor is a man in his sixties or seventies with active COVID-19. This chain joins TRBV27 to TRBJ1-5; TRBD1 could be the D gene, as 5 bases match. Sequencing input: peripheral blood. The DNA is TGTGCCAGCAGTCTACTGGCGACAGATCAGCCCCAGCATTTT. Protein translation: CASSLLATDQPQHF.